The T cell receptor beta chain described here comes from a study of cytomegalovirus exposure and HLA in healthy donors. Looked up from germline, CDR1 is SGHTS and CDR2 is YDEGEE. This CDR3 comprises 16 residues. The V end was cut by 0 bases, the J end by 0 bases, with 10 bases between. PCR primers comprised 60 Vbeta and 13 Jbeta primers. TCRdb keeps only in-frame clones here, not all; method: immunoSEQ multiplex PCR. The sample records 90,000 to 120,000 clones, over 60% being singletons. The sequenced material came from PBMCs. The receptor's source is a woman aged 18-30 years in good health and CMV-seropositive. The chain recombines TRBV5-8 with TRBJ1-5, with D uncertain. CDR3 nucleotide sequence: TGTGCCAGCAGCTTGGCGGCCGGGAATAGCAATCAGCCCCAGCATTTT. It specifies CASSLAAGNSNQPQHF.